A few counts support the clone carrying this TCR beta chain. This table comes from immunoSEQ multiplex PCR, and its TCRdb copy is limited to in-frame clones, with some not included. The sample holds 200,000 to 250,000 clones, around four fifths seen once. This record belongs to a study of blood T cell repertoires in COVID-19. The receptor's source is a woman older than 75 with COVID-19, enrolled during active disease. Sequencing was done on a sample of peripheral blood.

The DNA for the CDR3 is TGTGCCAGCGGGACTTATACGCAGTATTTT. The encoded protein is CASGTYTQYF. This chain connects TRBV2 to TRBJ2-3; TRBD2 is a possible D gene (6 bases). The germline V gene encodes CDR1 SNHLY and CDR2 FYNNEI. Between the trimmed V and J ends, which lost 8 bases and 7 bases, there was a span of 7 bases. The CDR3 loop spans 10 amino acids.